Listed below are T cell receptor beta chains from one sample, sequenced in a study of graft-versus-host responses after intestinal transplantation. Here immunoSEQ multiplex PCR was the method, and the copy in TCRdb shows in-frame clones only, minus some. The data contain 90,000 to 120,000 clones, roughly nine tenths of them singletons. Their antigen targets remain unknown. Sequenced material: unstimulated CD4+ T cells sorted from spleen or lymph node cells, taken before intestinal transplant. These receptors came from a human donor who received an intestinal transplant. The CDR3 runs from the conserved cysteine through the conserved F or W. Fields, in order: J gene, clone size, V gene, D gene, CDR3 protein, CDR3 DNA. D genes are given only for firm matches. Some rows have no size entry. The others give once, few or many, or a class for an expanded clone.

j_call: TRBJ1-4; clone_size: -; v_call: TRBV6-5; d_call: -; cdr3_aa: CASTDRDHNEKLFF; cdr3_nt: TGTGCCAGCACGGACCGGGACCATAATGAAAAACTGTTTTTT
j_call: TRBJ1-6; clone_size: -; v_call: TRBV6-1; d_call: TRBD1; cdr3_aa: CASSESKFTYSWTGGLQNNSPLHF; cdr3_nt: TGTGCCAGCAGTGAATCTAAATTTACCTATTCTTGGACAGGGGGCCTTCAAAATAATTCACCCCTCCACTTT
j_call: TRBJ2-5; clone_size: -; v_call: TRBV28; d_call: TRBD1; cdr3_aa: CASSSRTGGNHQETQYF; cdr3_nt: TGTGCCAGCAGTTCCCGGACAGGGGGAAACCACCAAGAGACCCAGTACTTC
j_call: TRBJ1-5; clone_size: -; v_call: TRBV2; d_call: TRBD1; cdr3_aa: CASSLGQRNQPQHF; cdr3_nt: TGTGCCAGCAGCCTGGGACAGCGTAATCAGCCCCAGCATTTT
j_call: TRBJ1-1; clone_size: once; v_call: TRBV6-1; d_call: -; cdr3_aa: CASSELGGRNTEAFF; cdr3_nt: TGTGCCAGCAGTGAATTGGGGGGACGGAACACTGAAGCTTTCTTT
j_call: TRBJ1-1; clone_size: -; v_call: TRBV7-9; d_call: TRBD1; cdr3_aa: CASSPVDRGRTEAFF; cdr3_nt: TGTGCCAGCAGCCCCGTCGACAGGGGGAGGACTGAAGCTTTCTTT
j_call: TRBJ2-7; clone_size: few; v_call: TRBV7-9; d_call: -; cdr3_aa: CASSFFAYEQYF; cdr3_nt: TGTGCCAGCAGCTTTTTCGCCTACGAGCAGTACTTC
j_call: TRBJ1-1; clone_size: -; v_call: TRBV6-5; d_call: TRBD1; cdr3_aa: CASRTDRGTEAFF; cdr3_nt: TGTGCCAGCAGGACAGACAGGGGCACTGAAGCTTTCTTT
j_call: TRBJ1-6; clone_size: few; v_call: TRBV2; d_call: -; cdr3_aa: CASEDRAASPLHF; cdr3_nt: TGTGCCAGCGAGGATAGGGCGGCTTCACCCCTCCACTTT
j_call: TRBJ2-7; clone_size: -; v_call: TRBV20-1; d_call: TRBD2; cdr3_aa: CSASGRYEQYF; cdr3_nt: TGCAGTGCTAGCGGGAGGTACGAGCAGTACTTC
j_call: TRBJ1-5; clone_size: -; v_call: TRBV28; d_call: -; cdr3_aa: CASNFRDLKVRNQPQHF; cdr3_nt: TGTGCCAGCAATTTTCGGGATCTTAAAGTTCGAAATCAGCCCCAGCATTTT
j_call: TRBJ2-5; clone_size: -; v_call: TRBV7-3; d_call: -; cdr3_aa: CASSAGTRETQYF; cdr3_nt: TGTGCCAGCAGCGCCGGGACGCGGGAGACCCAGTACTTC
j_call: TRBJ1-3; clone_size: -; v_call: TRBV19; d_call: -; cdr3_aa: CASSGLGETSGNTIYF; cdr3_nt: TGTGCCAGTAGCGGCCTCGGGGAGACCTCTGGAAACACCATATATTTT
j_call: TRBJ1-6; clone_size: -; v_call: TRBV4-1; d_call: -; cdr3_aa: CASSQDTYNSPLHF; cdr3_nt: TGCGCCAGCAGCCAAGATACCTATAATTCACCCCTCCACTTT
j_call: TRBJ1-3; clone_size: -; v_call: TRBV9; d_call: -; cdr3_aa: CASSPGGRGGNTIYF; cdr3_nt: TGTGCCAGCAGCCCGGGGGGGAGAGGTGGAAACACCATATATTTT
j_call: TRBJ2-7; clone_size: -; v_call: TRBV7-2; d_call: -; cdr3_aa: CASSVNYEQYF; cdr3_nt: TGTGCCAGCAGTGTTAACTACGAGCAGTACTTC
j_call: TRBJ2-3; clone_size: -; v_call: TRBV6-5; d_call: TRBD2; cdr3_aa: CASRESGASTDTQYF; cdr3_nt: TGTGCCAGCAGAGAAAGCGGGGCTAGCACAGATACGCAGTATTTT
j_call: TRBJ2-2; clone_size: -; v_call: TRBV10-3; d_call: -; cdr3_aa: CAISEADGELFF; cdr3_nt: TGTGCCATCAGTGAGGCTGACGGGGAGCTGTTTTTT
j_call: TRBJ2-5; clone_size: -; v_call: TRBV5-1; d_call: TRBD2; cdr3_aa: CASSLASTSGKETQYF; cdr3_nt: TGCGCCAGCAGCTTGGCCTCGACTAGCGGGAAAGAGACCCAGTACTTC
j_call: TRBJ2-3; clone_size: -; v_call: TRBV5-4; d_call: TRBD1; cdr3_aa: CASSLDDRADTQYF; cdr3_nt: TGTGCCAGCAGCTTGGACGACAGGGCCGATACGCAGTATTTT
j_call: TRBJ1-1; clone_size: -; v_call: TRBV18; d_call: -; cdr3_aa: CASSPSGGTNTEAFF; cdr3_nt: TGTGCCAGCTCACCTTCGGGGGGGACGAACACTGAAGCTTTCTTT
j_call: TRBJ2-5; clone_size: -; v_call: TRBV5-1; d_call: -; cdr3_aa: CASSLDFETQYF; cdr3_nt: TGCGCCAGCAGCTTGGACTTTGAGACCCAGTACTTC
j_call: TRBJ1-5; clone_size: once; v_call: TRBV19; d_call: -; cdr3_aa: CASSRGDVQPQHF; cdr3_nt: TGTGCCAGTAGTCGAGGGGACGTTCAGCCCCAGCATTTT
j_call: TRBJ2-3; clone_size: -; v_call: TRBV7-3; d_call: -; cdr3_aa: CASSPLGGPTGTQYF; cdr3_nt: TGTGCCAGCAGCCCCTTGGGGGGACCCACGGGTACGCAGTATTTT
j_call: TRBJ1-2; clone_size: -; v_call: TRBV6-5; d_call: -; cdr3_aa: CASSSPRGINGYTF; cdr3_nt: TGTGCCAGCAGTAGCCCTCGAGGGATAAATGGCTACACCTTC
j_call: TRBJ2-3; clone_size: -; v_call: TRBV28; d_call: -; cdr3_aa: CASSSGGTGLRDTQYF; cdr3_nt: TGTGCCAGCAGTTCAGGGGGGACGGGCTTAAGAGATACGCAGTATTTT
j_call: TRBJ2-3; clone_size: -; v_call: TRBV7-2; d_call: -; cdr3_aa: CASSLLGTGTAVDTQYF; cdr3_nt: TGTGCCAGCAGCTTACTCGGGACCGGGACGGCAGTAGATACGCAGTATTTT
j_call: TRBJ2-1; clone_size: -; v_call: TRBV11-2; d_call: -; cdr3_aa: CASSFQGGSFNEQFF; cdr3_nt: TGTGCCAGCAGCTTTCAGGGCGGGTCCTTCAATGAGCAGTTCTTC
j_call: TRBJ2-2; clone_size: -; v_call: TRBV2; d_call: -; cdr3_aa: CASSPQGRGGELFF; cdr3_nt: TGTGCCAGCAGTCCACAGGGCCGGGGCGGGGAGCTGTTTTTT
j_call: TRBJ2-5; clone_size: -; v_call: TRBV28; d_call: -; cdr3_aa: CASRFLGSQETQYF; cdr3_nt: TGTGCCAGCAGATTTTTGGGGAGCCAAGAGACCCAGTACTTC
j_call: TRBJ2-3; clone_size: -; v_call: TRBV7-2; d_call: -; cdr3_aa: CASSSTGHTQYF; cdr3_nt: TGTGCCAGCAGCTCTACAGGTCATACGCAGTATTTT
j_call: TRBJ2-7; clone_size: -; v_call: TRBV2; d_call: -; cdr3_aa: CASRGGTYAYEQYF; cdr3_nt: TGTGCCAGCAGAGGCGGGACTTACGCCTACGAGCAGTACTTC
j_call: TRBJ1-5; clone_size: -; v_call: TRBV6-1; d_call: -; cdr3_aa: CASSEIGAVLRQPQHF; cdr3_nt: TGTGCCAGCAGTGAAATCGGGGCAGTACTTCGTCAGCCCCAGCATTTT
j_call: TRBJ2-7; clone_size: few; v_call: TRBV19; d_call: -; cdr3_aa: CASSRGYEQYF; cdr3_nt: TGTGCCAGTAGTAGGGGGTACGAGCAGTACTTC
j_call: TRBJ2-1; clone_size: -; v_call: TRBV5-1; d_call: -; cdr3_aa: CASSLTGTYNEQFF; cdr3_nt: TGCGCCAGCAGCTTGACTGGCACCTACAATGAGCAGTTCTTC
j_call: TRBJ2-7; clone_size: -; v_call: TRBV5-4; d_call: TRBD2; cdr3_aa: CASSLGTSGSEQYF; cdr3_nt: TGTGCCAGCAGCTTGGGGACTAGCGGGAGCGAGCAGTACTTC
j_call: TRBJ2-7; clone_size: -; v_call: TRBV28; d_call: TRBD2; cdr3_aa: CATSLAGGVVYEQYF; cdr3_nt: TGTGCCACCAGTTTAGCGGGTGGAGTGGTTTACGAGCAGTACTTC